This T cell receptor beta chain was sequenced during a study of cytomegalovirus exposure and HLA in healthy donors. Turning to the study itself: The same platform as the roughly 670 first-cohort repertoires was used for the 130 or so validation repertoires, a later analysis reported. Study outcomes and limitations: Per published reports, the classifier diagnosed cytomegalovirus status with high specificity and sensitivity. In the 100 to 150 validation repertoires, about 94% of cluster scores exceeded 0, per a later analysis. Overall, approximately 150 TCR beta chains were annotated as cytomegalovirus-associated.

Remarks on this clone: What it recognizes is unknown.

Trimming cost V 2 bases and J 1 base; bases outside gene matches: 4. CDR3 length: 16 amino acids. Germline assignment: CDR1 SGHRS and CDR2 YFSETQ. TCRdb's copy holds only in-frame clones and misses some; the assay was immunoSEQ multiplex PCR. This sample has about 120,000 clones, with roughly nine tenths found just once. This sequence originates from a young woman in good health and CMV-seronegative. The rearrangement joins TRBV5-1 to TRBJ2-1; 9 bases are shared with TRBD2. The specimen was PBMCs. The CDR3 region is CASSLTTSGSYNEQFF. The CDR3 nucleotides read TGCGCCAGCAGCTTAACGACTAGCGGTTCCTACAATGAGCAGTTCTTC.